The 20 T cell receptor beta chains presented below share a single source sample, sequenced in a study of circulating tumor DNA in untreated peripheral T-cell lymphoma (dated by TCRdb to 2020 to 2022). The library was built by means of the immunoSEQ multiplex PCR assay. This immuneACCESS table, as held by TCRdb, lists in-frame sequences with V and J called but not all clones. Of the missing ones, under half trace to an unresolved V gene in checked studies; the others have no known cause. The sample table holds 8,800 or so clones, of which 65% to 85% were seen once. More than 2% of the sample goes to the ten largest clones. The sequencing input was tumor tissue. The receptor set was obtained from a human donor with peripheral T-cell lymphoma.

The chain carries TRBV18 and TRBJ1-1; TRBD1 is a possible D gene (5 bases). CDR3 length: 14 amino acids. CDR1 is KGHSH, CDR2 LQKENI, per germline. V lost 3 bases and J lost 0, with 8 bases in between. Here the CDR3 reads CASSPGRVNTEAFF. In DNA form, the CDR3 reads TGTGCCAGCTCACCCGGCAGGGTGAACACTGAAGCTTTCTTT.

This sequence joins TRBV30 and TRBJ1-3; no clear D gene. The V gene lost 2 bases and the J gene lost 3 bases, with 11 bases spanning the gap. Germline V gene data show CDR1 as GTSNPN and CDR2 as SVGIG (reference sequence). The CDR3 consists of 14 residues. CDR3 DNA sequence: TGTGCCTGGAGTCTTGGGGTGGATGGAAACACCATATATTTT. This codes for CAWSLGVDGNTIYF. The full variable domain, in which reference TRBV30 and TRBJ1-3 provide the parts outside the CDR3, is SQTIHQWPATLVQPVGSPLSLECTVEGTSNPNLYWYRQAAGRGLQLLFYSVGIGQISSEVPQNLSASRPQDRQFILSSKKLLLSDSGFYLCAWSLGVDGNTIYFGEGSWLTVV.

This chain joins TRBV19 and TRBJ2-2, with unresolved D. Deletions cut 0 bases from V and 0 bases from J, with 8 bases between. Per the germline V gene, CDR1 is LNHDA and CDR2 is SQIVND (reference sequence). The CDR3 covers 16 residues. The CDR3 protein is CASSIDVGPNTGELFF. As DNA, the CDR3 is TGTGCCAGTAGTATAGACGTCGGGCCGAACACCGGGGAGCTGTTTTTT.

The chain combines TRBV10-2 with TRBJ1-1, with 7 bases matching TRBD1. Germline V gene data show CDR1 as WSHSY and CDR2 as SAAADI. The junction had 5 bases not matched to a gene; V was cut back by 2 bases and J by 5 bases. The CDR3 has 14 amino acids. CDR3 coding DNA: TGCGCCAGCAGTGAGAACAGACAGGGAACTGAAGCTTTCTTT. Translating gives CASSENRQGTEAFF.

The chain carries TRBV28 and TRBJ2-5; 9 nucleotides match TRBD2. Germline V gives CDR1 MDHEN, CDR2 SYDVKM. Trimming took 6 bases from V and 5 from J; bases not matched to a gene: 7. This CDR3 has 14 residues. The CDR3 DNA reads TGTGCCAGCAGCCAGCGGGGGGCACGGGAGACCCAGTACTTC. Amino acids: CASSQRGARETQYF.

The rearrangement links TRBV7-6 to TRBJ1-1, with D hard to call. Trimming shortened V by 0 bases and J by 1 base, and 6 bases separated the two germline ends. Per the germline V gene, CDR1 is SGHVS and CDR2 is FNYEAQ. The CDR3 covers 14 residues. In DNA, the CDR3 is TGTGCCAGCAGCTTAGCGCGAGGGAACACTGAAGCTTTCTTT. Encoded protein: CASSLARGNTEAFF.

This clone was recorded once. This chain's CDR3 is CASSRSQGDNQPQHF. As DNA, the CDR3 is TGTGCCAGCTCACGGAGCCAGGGGGACAATCAGCCCCAGCATTTT. The V gene is TRBV18, the J gene TRBJ1-5; 7 nucleotides agree with TRBD1. J gave up 3 bases and V 4 bases, and 6 bases lay outside the gene matches. The CDR3 has 15 amino acids. Germline V CDR1 and CDR2: KGHSH, LQKENI.

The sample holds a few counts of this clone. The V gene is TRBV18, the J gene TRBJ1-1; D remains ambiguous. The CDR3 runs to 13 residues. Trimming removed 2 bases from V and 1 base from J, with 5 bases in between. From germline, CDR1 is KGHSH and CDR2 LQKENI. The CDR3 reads CASSPDQNTEAFF. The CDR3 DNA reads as TGTGCCAGCTCACCAGACCAGAACACTGAAGCTTTCTTT.

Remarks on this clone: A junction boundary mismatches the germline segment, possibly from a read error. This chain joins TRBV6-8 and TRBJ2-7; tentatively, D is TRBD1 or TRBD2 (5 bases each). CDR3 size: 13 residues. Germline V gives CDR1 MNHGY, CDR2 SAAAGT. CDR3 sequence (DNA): TGTGCCAGCAGTTTAGTGGGGGTCTACGAGCAGTACTTT. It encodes CASSLVGVYEQYF.

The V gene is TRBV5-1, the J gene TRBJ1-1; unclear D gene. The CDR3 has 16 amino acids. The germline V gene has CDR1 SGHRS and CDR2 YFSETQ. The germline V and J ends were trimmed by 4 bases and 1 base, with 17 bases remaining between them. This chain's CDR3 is CASSQAPNPQNTEAFF. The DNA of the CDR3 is TGCGCCAGCAGCCAAGCACCGAACCCGCAGAACACTGAAGCTTTCTTT.

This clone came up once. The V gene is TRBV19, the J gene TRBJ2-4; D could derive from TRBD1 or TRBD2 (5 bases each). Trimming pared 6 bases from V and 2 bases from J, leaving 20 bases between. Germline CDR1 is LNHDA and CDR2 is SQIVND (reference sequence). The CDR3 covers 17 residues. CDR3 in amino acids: CASSPIWVGETKNIQYF. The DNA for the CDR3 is TGTGCCAGTAGCCCGATTTGGGTGGGGGAGACCAAAAACATTCAGTACTTC.

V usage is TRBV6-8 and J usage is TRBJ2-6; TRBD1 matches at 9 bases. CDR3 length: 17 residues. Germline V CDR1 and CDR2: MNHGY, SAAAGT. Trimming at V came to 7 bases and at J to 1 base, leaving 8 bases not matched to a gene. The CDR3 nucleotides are TGTGCCAGCACCCCGGCGACAGGGGGATCTGGGGCCAACGTCCTGACTTTC. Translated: CASTPATGGSGANVLTF.

CDR3 protein: CASSIMGGGSGANVLTF. The CDR3 DNA reads as TGTGCCAGTAGTATTATGGGGGGCGGCTCTGGGGCCAACGTCCTGACTTTC. This chain connects TRBV19 to TRBJ2-6, with D tentatively TRBD1 or TRBD2 (6 bases each). CDR3 size: 17 residues. Germline-derived CDR1 and CDR2 are LNHDA and SQIVND (reference sequence). Trimming shortened V by 3 bases and J by 0 bases, and 12 bases separated the two germline ends.

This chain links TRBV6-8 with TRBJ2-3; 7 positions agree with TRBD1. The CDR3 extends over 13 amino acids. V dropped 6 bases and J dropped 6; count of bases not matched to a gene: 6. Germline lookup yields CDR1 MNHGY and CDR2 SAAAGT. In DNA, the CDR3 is TGTGCCAGCAGAAGACAGGGATCGGATACGCAGTATTTT. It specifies CASRRQGSDTQYF.

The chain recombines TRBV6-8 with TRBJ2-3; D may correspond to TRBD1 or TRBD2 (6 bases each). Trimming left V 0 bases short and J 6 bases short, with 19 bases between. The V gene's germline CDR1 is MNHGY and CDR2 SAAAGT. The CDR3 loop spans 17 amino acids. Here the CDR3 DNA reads TGTGCCAGCAGTTACTCGAAAACGGGGGCCCTGAGCGATACGCAGTATTTT. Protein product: CASSYSKTGALSDTQYF.

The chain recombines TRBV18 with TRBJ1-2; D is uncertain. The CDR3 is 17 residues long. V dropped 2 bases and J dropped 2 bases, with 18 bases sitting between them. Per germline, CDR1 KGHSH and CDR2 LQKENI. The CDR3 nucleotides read TGTGCCAGCTCACCAATTACAAGGTCAGACTACAACTATGGCTACACCTTC. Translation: CASSPITRSDYNYGYTF.

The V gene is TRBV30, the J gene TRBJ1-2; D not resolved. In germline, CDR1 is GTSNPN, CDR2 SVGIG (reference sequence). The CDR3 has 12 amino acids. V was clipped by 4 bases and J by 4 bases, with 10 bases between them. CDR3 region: CAWIPAPYGYTF. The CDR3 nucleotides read TGTGCCTGGATCCCCGCCCCCTATGGCTACACCTTC. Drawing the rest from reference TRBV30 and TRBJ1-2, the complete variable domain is SQTIHQWPATLVQPVGSPLSLECTVEGTSNPNLYWYRQAAGRGLQLLFYSVGIGQISSEVPQNLSASRPQDRQFILSSKKLLLSDSGFYLCAWIPAPYGYTFGSGTRLTVV.

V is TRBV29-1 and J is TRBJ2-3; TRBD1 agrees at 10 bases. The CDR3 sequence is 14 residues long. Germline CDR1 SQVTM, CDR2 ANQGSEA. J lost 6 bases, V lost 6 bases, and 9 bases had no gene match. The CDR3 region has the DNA TGCAGCGTGACCCCGGGACAGGGGTGGGATACGCAGTATTTT. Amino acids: CSVTPGQGWDTQYF.

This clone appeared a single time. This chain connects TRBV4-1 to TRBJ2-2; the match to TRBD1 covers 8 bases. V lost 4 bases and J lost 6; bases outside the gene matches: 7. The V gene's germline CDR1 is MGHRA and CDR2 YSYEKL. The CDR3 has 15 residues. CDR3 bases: TGCGCCAGCAGCCTAGGACAGGGCATGGCCGGGGAGCTGTTTTTT. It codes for CASSLGQGMAGELFF.

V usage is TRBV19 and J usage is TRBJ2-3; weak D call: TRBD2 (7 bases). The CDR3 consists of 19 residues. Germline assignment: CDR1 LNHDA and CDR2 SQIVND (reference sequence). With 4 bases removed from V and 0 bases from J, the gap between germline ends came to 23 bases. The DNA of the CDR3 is TGTGCCAGTAGTACCAATGGGCGGGGGCTCTATACTAGCACAGATACGCAGTATTTT. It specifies CASSTNGRGLYTSTDTQYF.